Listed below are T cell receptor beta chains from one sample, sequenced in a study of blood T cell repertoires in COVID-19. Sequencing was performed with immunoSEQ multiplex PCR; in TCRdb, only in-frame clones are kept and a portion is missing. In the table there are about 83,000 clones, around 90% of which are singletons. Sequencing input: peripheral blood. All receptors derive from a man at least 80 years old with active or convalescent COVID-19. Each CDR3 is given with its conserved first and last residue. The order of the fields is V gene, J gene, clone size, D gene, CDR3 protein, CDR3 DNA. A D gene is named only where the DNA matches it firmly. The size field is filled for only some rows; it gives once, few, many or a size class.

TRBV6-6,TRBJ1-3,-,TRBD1,CASSRTGADTIYF,TGTGCCAGCAGCCGGACAGGGGCGGACACCATATATTTT
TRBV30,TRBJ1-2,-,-,CAWSEGGARALTF,TGTGCCTGGAGTGAGGGGGGGGCGCGGGCTCTCACCTTC
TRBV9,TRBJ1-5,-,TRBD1,CASSASHPGTGIPGPQHF,TGTGCCAGCAGCGCTAGCCACCCCGGGACAGGGATACCCGGGCCCCAGCATTTT
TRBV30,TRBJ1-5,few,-,CAWSLQGHQPQHF,TGTGCCTGGAGTTTACAGGGTCATCAGCCCCAGCATTTT
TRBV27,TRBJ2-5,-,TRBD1,CASRPGQGVPWTQYF,TGTGCCAGCAGGCCGGGACAGGGGGTTCCTTGGACCCAGTACTTC
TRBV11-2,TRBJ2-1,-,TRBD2,CASSPPGAGAYNEQFF,TGTGCCAGCAGCCCCCCGGGAGCGGGGGCCTACAATGAGCAGTTCTTC
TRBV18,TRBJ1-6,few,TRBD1,CASSPGTGEPSPLHF,TGTGCCAGCTCACCCGGGACAGGGGAACCTTCACCCCTCCACTTT
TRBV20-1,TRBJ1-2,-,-,CSASRQDDGYTF,TGCAGTGCTAGTCGACAGGATGATGGCTACACCTTC
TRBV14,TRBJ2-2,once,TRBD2,CASSHDMTSGASTGELFF,TGTGCCAGCAGCCATGACATGACTAGCGGGGCTAGCACCGGGGAGCTGTTTTTT
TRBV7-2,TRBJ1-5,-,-,CASSLLTDQPQHF,TGTGCCAGCAGCTTGCTAACCGATCAGCCCCAGCATTTT
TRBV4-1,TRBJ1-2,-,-,CASSARLQDGYTF,TGCGCCAGCAGCGCAAGGTTGCAGGATGGCTACACCTTC
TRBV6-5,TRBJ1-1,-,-,CASSLLVWNTEAFF,TGTGCCAGCAGCCTACTAGTATGGAACACTGAAGCTTTCTTT
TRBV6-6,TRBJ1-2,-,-,CASTGVSGYGYTF,TGTGCCAGCACGGGGGTATCGGGCTATGGCTACACCTTC
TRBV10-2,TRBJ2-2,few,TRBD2,CASSDLGKTSGTTGELFF,TGCGCCAGCAGTGACTTGGGAAAGACTAGCGGAACCACCGGGGAGCTGTTTTTT
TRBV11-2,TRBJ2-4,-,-,CASSLVFSDRKNIQYF,TGTGCCAGCAGCTTAGTGTTTTCGGACAGAAAAAACATTCAGTACTTC
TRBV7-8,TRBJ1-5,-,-,CASSLDSLNQPQHF,TGTGCCAGCAGCCTCGACAGCCTCAATCAGCCCCAGCATTTT
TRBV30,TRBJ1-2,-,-,CAWSVQANYYYGYTF,TGTGCCTGGAGTGTACAGGCTAACTACTATTATGGCTACACCTTC
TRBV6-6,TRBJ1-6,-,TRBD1,CASSSGTAPLHF,TGTGCCAGCAGCTCCGGGACAGCACCCCTCCACTTT
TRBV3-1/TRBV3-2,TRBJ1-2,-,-,CASSRGRTGDYGYTF,TGTGCCAGCAGCCGCGGAAGGACGGGAGATTATGGCTACACCTTC
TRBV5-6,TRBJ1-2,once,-,CASSLQAPGYTF,TGTGCCAGCAGCTTACAGGCTCCGGGCTACACCTTC
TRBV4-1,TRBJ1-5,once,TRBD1,CASSQGQGPLSNQPQHF,TGCGCCAGCAGCCAGGGACAGGGCCCACTTAGCAATCAGCCCCAGCATTTT
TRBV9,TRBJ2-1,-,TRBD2,CASSVRPGGTYNEQFF,TGTGCCAGCAGCGTAAGGCCGGGGGGAACCTACAATGAGCAGTTCTTC
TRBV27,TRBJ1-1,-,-,CASSLGAAASEAFF,TGTGCCAGCAGTTTAGGGGCCGCCGCCTCTGAAGCTTTCTTT
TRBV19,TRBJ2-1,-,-,CASTKTGLNEQFF,TGTGCCAGTACCAAGACAGGTCTCAATGAGCAGTTCTTC
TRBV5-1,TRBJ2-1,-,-,CASSLGGLTSEQFF,TGCGCCAGCAGCTTGGGGGGCCTAACGTCTGAGCAGTTCTTC
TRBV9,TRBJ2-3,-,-,CASSVSSLSTDTQYF,TGTGCCAGCAGCGTAAGTAGCTTAAGCACAGATACGCAGTATTTT
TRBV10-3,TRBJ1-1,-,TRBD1,CAISEARGLGTEAFF,TGTGCCATCAGTGAGGCGAGGGGGCTTGGCACTGAAGCTTTCTTT
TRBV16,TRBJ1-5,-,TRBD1,CASSQDRVGNQPQHF,TGTGCCAGCAGCCAAGACAGGGTGGGCAATCAGCCCCAGCATTTT